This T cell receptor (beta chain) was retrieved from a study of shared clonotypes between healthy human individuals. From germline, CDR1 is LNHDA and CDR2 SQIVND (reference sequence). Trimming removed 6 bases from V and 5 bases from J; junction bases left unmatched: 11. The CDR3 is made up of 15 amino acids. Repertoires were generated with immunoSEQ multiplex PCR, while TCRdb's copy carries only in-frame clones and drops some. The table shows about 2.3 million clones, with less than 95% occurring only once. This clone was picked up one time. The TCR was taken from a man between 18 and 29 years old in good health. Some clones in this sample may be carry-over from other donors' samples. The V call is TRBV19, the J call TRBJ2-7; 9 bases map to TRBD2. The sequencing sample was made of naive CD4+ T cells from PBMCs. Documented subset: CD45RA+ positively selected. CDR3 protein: CASRPYSGSLNEQYF. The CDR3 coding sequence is TGTGCCAGTAGGCCTTATAGCGGGAGTCTAAACGAGCAGTACTTC.